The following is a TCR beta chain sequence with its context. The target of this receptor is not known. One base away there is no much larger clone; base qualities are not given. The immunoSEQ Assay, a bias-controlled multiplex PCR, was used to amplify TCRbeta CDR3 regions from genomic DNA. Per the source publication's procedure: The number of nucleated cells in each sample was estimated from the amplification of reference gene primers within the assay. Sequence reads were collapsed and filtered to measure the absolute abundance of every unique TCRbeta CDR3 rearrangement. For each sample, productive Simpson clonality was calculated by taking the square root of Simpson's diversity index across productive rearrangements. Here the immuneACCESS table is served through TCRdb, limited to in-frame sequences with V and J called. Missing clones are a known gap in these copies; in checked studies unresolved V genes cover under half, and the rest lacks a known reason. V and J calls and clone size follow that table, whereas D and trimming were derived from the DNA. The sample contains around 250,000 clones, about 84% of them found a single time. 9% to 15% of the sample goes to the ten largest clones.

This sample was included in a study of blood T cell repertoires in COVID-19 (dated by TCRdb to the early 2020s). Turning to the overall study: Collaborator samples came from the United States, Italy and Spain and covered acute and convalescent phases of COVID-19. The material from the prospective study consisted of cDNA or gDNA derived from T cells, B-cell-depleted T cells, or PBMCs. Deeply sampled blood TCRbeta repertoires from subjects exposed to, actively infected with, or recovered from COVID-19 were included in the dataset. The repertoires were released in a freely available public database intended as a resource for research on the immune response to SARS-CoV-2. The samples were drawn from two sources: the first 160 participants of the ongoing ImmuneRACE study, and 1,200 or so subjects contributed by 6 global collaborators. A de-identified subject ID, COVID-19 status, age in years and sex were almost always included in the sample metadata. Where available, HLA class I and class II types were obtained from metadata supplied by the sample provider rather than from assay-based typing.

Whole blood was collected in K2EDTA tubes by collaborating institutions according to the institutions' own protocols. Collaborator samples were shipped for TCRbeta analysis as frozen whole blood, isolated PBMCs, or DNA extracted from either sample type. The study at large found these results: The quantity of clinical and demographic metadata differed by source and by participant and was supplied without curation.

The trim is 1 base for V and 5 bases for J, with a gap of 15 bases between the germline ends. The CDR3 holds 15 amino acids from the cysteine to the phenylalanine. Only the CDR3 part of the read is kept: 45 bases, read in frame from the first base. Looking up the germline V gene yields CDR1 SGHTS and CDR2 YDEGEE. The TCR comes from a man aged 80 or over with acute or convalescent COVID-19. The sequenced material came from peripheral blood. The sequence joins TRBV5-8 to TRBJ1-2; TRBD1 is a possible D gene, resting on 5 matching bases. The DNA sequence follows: TGTGCCAGCAGCTTGACGGGGACTCCCAATTATGGCTACACCTTC. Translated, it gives CASSLTGTPNYGYTF. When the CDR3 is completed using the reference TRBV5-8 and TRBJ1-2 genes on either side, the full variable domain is EAGVTQSPTHLIKTRGQQATLRCSPISGHTSVYWYQQALGLGLQFLLWYDEGEERNRGNFPPRFSGRQFPNYSSELNVNALELEDSALYLCASSLTGTPNYGYTFGSGTRLTVV.